This T cell receptor beta chain was profiled in a study of CD8 T cells in ankylosing spondylitis. General study findings and limits: Some motif variants were previously reported in reactive arthritis synovial fluid and blood. Characteristic, it appeared, of ankylosing spondylitis blood was a TCR beta motif of eight highly homologous variants. Disease-linked clones were reportedly significantly enriched in matched ankylosing spondylitis synovial fluid.

TCR beta libraries were made by quantitative 5'-RACE with molecular barcodes. TCRdb re-called the 5' RACE reads through MiXCR, storing one row per CDR3 protein. The data contain 800,000 to 900,000 distinct CDR3 sequences, 12% of them singletons. The junction had 5 bases not matched to a gene; V was cut back by 3 bases and J by 7 bases. The CDR3 is 13 residues long. Germline CDR1 is SGHRS and CDR2 is YFSETQ. This clonotype appeared a few times. Its antigen is as yet unknown. The sequence came from a male donor with ankylosing spondylitis. The V call is TRBV5-1, the J call TRBJ1-2; TRBD1 agrees at 8 bases. Material: blood, either unsorted or a sorted T cell fraction (not recorded which). CDR3 sequence (DNA): TGCGCCAGCAGCTCAGGACAGGGTGGTGGCTACACCTTC. Protein: CASSSGQGGGYTF.